This T cell receptor beta chain appears in the sequencing data of a study of metastatic and nonmetastatic thyroid tumors. Study details: For malignant and benign thyroid patients, tumor or nodule tissue and blood were the sources whose repertoires were compared.

As concerns this clone: Its cognate antigen is unknown. The CDR3 carries no conserved terminal phenylalanine or tryptophan, so it likely arises from a read error.

Each patient went into thyroid surgery without having received any treatment. Germline assignment: CDR1 SGHTA and CDR2 FQGTGA. The CDR3 totals 15 residues. The germline V and J ends were trimmed by 2 bases and 4 bases, with 14 bases remaining between them. TCRdb re-called clones from the PCR reads using MiXCR. Seen here are tens of thousands of clones, around a fifth observed once, and the top ten hold about 4.6%. The study, taken as a whole, reports: The reported finding was significantly higher TCR beta diversity in malignant thyroid tumors relative to benign nodules, in blood and tumor.

The chain links TRBV7-3 to TRBJ1-1; perhaps TRBD1 as D (5 bases). The sequencing sample was made of blood. This sequence originates from a male donor with papillary thyroid cancer or a benign thyroid nodule (not recorded which). Some clones in this sample may be carry-over from other donors' samples. The CDR3: CASSLSPGIGTEAFL. The CDR3 nucleotides read TGTGCCAGCAGCTTATCTCCAGGGATAGGCACTGAAGCTTTCTTG.